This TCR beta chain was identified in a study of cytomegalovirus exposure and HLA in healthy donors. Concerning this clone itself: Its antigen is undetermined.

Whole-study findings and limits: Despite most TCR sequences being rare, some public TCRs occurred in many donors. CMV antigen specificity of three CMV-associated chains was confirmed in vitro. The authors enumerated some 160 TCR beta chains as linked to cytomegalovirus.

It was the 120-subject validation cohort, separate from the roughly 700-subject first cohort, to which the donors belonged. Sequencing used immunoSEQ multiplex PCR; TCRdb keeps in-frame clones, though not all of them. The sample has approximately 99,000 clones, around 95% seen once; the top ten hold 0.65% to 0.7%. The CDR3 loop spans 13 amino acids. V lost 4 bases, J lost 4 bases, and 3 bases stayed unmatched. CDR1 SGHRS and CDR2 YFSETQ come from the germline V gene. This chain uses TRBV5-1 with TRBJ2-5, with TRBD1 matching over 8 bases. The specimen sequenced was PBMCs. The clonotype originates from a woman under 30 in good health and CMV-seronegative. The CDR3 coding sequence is TGCGCCAGCAGCGCGGGACAGGCAGAGACCCAGTACTTC. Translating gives CASSAGQAETQYF. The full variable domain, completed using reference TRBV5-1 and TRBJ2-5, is KAGVTQTPRYLIKTRGQQVTLSCSPISGHRSVSWYQQTPGQGLQFLFEYFSETQRNKGNFPGRFSGRQFSNSRSEMNVSTLELGDSALYLCASSAGQAETQYFGPGTRLLVL.